This TCR beta chain was sequenced during a study of blood T cell repertoires in COVID-19. Study details: From the United States, Italy and Spain came samples of acute and convalescent COVID-19. T cells, B-cell-depleted T cells, or PBMCs supplied cDNA or gDNA.

Data came from immunoSEQ multiplex PCR; TCRdb stores just in-frame clones and leaves some out. The profile shows approximately 210,000 clones, 80% to 90% of them singletons. The V segment lost 5 bases and the J segment 9 bases; nucleotides outside the gene matches: 14. CDR3 length equals 14 residues. Germline-derived CDR1 and CDR2 are SGHNT and YYREEE (reference sequence). This clone was observed a handful of times. This sequence originates from a woman in her seventies with acute or convalescent COVID-19. The chain links TRBV5-4 to TRBJ2-7; 7 bases match TRBD1. Sequenced input: peripheral blood. CDR3: CASSRDSPGFGQYF. DNA of the CDR3: TGTGCCAGCAGTCGGGACAGTCCTGGTTTTGGGCAGTACTTC.